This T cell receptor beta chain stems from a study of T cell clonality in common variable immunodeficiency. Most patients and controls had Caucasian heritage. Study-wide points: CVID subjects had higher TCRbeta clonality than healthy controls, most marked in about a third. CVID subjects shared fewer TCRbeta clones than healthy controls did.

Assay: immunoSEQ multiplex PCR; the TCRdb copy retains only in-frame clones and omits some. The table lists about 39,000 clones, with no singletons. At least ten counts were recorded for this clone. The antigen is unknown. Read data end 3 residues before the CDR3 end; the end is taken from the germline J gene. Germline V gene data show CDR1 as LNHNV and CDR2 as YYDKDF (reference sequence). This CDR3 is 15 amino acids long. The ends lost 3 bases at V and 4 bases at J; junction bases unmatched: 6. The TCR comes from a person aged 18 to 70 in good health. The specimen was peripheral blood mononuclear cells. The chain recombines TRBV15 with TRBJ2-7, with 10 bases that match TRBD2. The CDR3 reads CATSRDLAGGYEQYF. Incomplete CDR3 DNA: TGTGCCACCAGCAGGGACTTAGCGGGAGGTTACGAG.